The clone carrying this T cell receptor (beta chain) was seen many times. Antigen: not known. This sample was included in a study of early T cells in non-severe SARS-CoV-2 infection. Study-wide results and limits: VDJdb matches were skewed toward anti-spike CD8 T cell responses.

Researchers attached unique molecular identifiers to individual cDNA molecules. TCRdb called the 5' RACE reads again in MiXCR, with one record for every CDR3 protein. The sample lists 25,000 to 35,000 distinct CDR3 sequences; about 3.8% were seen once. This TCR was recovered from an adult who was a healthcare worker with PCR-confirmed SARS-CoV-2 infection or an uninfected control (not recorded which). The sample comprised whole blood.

CDR3 coding DNA: TGCAGCGCTGGGGAGCTGACGTTAGCCAAAAACATTCAGTACTTC. Protein sequence: CSAGELTLAKNIQYF. The chain recombines TRBV29-1 with TRBJ2-4; tentative D call: TRBD2 (5 bases). Per germline, CDR1 SQVTM and CDR2 ANQGSEA. CDR3 length: 15 amino acids. The ends were cut back, 7 bases at V and 0 bases at J, with 16 bases in the middle.